The entry that follows covers one T cell receptor beta chain sequence. The antigen is not known. Expressed TCRB transcripts got sequenced, as all isolated RNA was reverse transcribed. Repertoires were generated with immunoSEQ multiplex PCR, while TCRdb's copy carries only in-frame clones and drops some. Of under 200,000 clones listed, around 10% are singletons. The data stem from a study of beta chain features in type 1 diabetes. CDR3 length: 13 amino acids. With 6 bases removed from V and 1 base from J, the gap between germline ends came to 12 bases. Per germline, CDR1 SQVTM and CDR2 ANQGSEA. Points from the study as a whole: cDNA-based reads could over-represent cells with high TCR expression. In every one of the four CD4+ subsets, TCRB CDR3s were moderately but significantly shorter in Type 1 diabetes patients. VDJ junctions sequenced from type 1 diabetes patients showed fewer insertions and more deletions.

Specimen: central memory CD4+ T cells from blood. The chain couples TRBV29-1 to TRBJ2-5; perhaps TRBD1 as D (6 bases). The sequence derives from a man aged 25 to 40 with type 1 diabetes. This CDR3 reads CSVLQGSQETQYF. In DNA, the CDR3 is TGCAGCGTCCTACAGGGAAGCCAAGAGACCCAGTACTTC.